The T cell receptor beta chain under discussion was sequenced for a study of identical twins (dated by TCRdb to the mid-2010s). As for the study more broadly: TCR alpha and beta repertoires from monozygotic twins, unrelated adults of various ages and cord blood were deep-sequenced to test whether fetal clonotypes persist. To rule out contamination, the twin experiments were replicated at different times with different library preparation protocols.

Including the terminal cysteine and phenylalanine, the CDR3 comprises 17 residues. Just the 51-base CDR3 DNA is kept, in frame starting at base 1. V is clipped by 5 bases and J by 4 bases, and the sequence between their germline boundaries is 25 bases long. The germline V gene (reference sequence) provides CDR1 DFQATT and CDR2 SNEGSKA. Only healthy Caucasian donors were included. Miltenyi CD45RO+ enrichment and human naive T-cell isolation kits were used to isolate memory (CD45RO+) and naive T cells from PBMC. On the study overall, not on this receptor specifically: The excess sharing between twins in beta out-of-frame sequences was weaker because fewer shared sequences reduced the signal-to-noise ratio. Invariant T cells such as MAIT and iNKT could partly confound zero-insertion analyses, though diverse VJ usage argued against this for most clonotypes. Compared with coincidental sharing between unrelated individuals, out-of-frame TCR alpha sequences shared between twins had an excess of sequences with low generation probability. In monozygotic twins, recombination models systematically underestimated out-of-frame TCR alpha sharing, but the models matched the sharing seen between unrelated individuals. Because the same donors could not be followed over many years, the conclusions depended on cross-sectional statistical analysis. Fewer insertions were carried by abundant cord blood beta clonotypes; a weaker similar trend was observed in young adult naive repertoires, while no such trend was observed in memory repertoires.

Remarks on this clonotype: The antigen it recognizes is unknown. Base qualities are not at hand, and no much larger clone is one base apart.

Libraries were built with 5' RACE. The sequencing machine was an Illumina HiSeq 2000. Template switching introduced a universal primer binding site; the final cDNA contained a unique molecular identifier, enabling accurate counting of TCR cDNA molecules. First-strand cDNA for TCR alpha and beta chains was synthesized from specific primers in the conserved constant-segment region. Each cDNA library was double barcoded, with a SMART-Mk sample barcode plus Illumina barcodes, to control for contamination. TruSeq adapter sequences along with Illumina sample barcodes were introduced in two successive PCR steps. TCR alpha and beta cDNA libraries were sequenced on the Illumina HiSeq platform with custom primers. The study's processing was this. Unique molecular identifiers were extracted from raw reads with MiGEC, and CDR3 positions were determined with MiXCR. Recombination models were inferred per individual with the repgenHMM and IGoR tools using an EM algorithm. The analysis of shared clonotypes was done with the tcR package in R, with sharing normalized by the product of cloneset sizes. To study raw recombination free of thymic and clonal selection effects, out-of-frame nonproductive sequences were analyzed. Using fastp trimming at Q25 and MiXCR clonotype assembly, TCRdb reanalyzed the public sequencing data and kept in-frame beta chains. Here each entry gathers all rows of one CDR3 protein and keeps the most common genes and DNA. These V and J calls originate from TCRdb's pipeline instead of the authors' own analysis. Present in this sample are roughly 250,000 distinct CDR3 sequences, about 14% of which were seen just once. Of the sample, 8.8% is held by the ten largest clones.

The chain employs TRBV20-1 and TRBJ2-3, with the D gene tentatively TRBD1 or TRBD2, based on 5 matching bases in each. The sample comprised memory (CD45RO+) T cells sorted from blood. According to the study, the label for this sample's cell subset or site signals: CD45RO+ enriched T cells. The clonotype was recovered from a woman aged 18-30 years in good health. For the CDR3, the sequence is CSASRGPQGSGADTQYF. The nucleotide sequence is TGCAGTGCTTCTCGGGGACCCCAGGGCTCGGGCGCAGATACGCAGTATTTT.